Listed below are T cell receptor beta chains from one sample, sequenced in a study of blood T cell repertoires in COVID-19. Sequencing was performed with immunoSEQ multiplex PCR; in TCRdb, only in-frame clones are kept and a portion is missing. Here the sample spans approximately 200,000 clones, nearly 90% being singletons. The sample taken for sequencing was PBMCs or T cells enriched from blood (not recorded which). The receptors stem from a man aged 30 to 45 who had recovered from COVID-19. The CDR3 runs from the conserved cysteine through the conserved F or W. D genes are given only for firm matches. Size values are once, few and many counts, or a class for expanded clones, and some rows have none.

NA TRBJ1-5 NA TRBV7-9 TGTGCCAGCAGCTTAGCTACAGGTCGACAGCCCCAGCATTTT CASSLATGRQPQHF
TRBD1 TRBJ1-2 NA TRBV19 TGTGCCAGTAGTTTCGGGACAGGCTATGGCTACACCTTC CASSFGTGYGYTF
NA TRBJ1-2 NA TRBV6-1 TGTGCCAGCAGTGAAGTACCAGGAAGCTATGGCTACACCTTC CASSEVPGSYGYTF
NA TRBJ1-2 NA TRBV6-2/TRBV6-3 TGTGCCAGCAGTTACTCATCGAGGGTCAGGGACTCCTATGGCTACACCTTC CASSYSSRVRDSYGYTF
NA TRBJ1-5 once TRBV7-8 TGTGCCAGCAGCTTAGATCTAGGGGACAATCAGCCCCAGCATTTT CASSLDLGDNQPQHF
TRBD1 TRBJ1-5 NA TRBV29-1 TGCAGCGTGGGTGACAGGGGTAGTCAGCCCCAGCATTTT CSVGDRGSQPQHF
NA TRBJ2-4 few TRBV28 TGTGCCAGCACTCCGACAGGATGGAACATTCAGTACTTC CASTPTGWNIQYF
TRBD1 TRBJ1-2 NA TRBV4-1 TGCGCCAGCAGCCAAGATGCCCAGGGGGAGTATGGCTACACCTTC CASSQDAQGEYGYTF
TRBD2 TRBJ2-7 NA TRBV4-1 TGCGCCAGCAGCCCACCCCCTCGGACTAGCGGGAGTTTCGAGCAGTACTTC CASSPPPRTSGSFEQYF
NA TRBJ1-6 NA TRBV27 TGTGCCAGCAGCCGTTCCGGGGGGGCATGGGGTTCACCCCTCCACTTT CASSRSGGAWGSPLHF
NA TRBJ1-1 few TRBV19 TGTGCCAGTAGTATAGTCGGAGACCGGGGGAACACTGAAGCTTTCTTT CASSIVGDRGNTEAFF
NA TRBJ2-2 NA TRBV30 TGTGCCTGGAGTGCCCCCGGAGGGAGGACCGGGGAGCTGTTTTTT CAWSAPGGRTGELFF
TRBD1 TRBJ2-7 once TRBV28 TGTGCCAGCAGATTGGACAGGGGGCGTAGCGAGCAGTACTTC CASRLDRGRSEQYF
TRBD1 TRBJ1-2 few TRBV30 TGTGCCTGGAACCGGGACAGAGCGAACAACTATGGCTACACCTTC CAWNRDRANNYGYTF
NA TRBJ2-4 NA TRBV11-2 TGTGCCAGCAGCACGGACGGACAGTCTCTAGCCAAAAACATTCAGTACTTC CASSTDGQSLAKNIQYF
TRBD2 TRBJ2-1 once TRBV28 TGTGCCAGCAGTAAAGGGACTAGCGGGTTGAGCTCCTACAATGAGCAGTTCTTC CASSKGTSGLSSYNEQFF
NA TRBJ1-6 NA TRBV11-1 TGTGCCAGCAGCTTAACAGGGAATTCACCCCTCCACTTT CASSLTGNSPLHF
TRBD1 TRBJ2-5 NA TRBV7-8 TGTGCCAGCAGCATCGACAGGGAAGAGACCCAGTACTTC CASSIDREETQYF
NA TRBJ2-3 NA TRBV29-1 TGCAGCGTGGGAGGGGGTGAGGGCATCGCAGATACGCAGTATTTT CSVGGGEGIADTQYF
TRBD1 TRBJ1-2 few TRBV7-2 TGTGCCAGCCTGCTCCCGACAGGGGGGAATGGCTACACCTTC CASLLPTGGNGYTF
TRBD1 TRBJ1-5 NA TRBV7-8 TGTGCCAGCATGAGGGACAGGTTCACGGGTAGCAATCAGCCCCAGCATTTT CASMRDRFTGSNQPQHF
NA TRBJ1-5 NA TRBV7-8 TGTGCCAGCAGCTTAGAACGTGGCAGGGGCAATCAGCCCCAGCATTTT CASSLERGRGNQPQHF
TRBD1 TRBJ1-5 few TRBV28 TGTGCCAGCAGCCGACAGGGGGGTGGCAATCAGCCCCAGCATTTT CASSRQGGGNQPQHF
NA TRBJ2-3 NA TRBV6-5 TGTGCCAGCAGGGGGACTGGAACAGATACGCAGTATTTT CASRGTGTDTQYF
NA TRBJ1-6 NA TRBV4-1 TGCGCCAGCAGCCCCTTAGGAGGAGGTAATTCACCCCTCCACTTT CASSPLGGGNSPLHF
NA TRBJ1-1 NA TRBV30 TGTGCCCGGTCAGGACAATGGAACACTGAAGCTTTCTTT CARSGQWNTEAFF
NA TRBJ2-1 NA TRBV7-9 TGTGCCAGCAGTCCTACAGGTGGCAATGAGCAGTTCTTC CASSPTGGNEQFF
TRBD1 TRBJ1-4 NA TRBV5-1 TGCGCCAGCAGCACTATCCCGGGACAGAATGAAAAACTGTTTTTT CASSTIPGQNEKLFF
NA TRBJ1-3 NA TRBV11-3 TGTGCCAGCAGCCCGGGGATTTCTGGAAACACCATATATTTT CASSPGISGNTIYF
NA TRBJ1-5 NA TRBV28 TGTGCCAGCAGTCACAGGGAGCCCCAGCATTTT CASSHREPQHF
TRBD1 TRBJ2-7 NA TRBV28 TGTGCCAGCAGTCTGCGGACAGGCCGCTACGAGCAGTACTTC CASSLRTGRYEQYF
TRBD1 TRBJ1-4 NA TRBV5-5 TGTGCCAGCAGCTTGAGACAGGGGATAGAAAAACTGTTTTTT CASSLRQGIEKLFF
NA TRBJ1-2 NA TRBV2 TGTGCCAGCAGGGCCGGCTTGGTGGGGAGCTATGGCTACACCTTC CASRAGLVGSYGYTF
TRBD2 TRBJ2-7 NA TRBV4-2 TGTGCCAGCAGCCACACTAGCGGCCCTCCCTACGAGCAGTACTTC CASSHTSGPPYEQYF
TRBD1 TRBJ2-5 NA TRBV11-2 TGTGCCAGCAGCTCCGGGACAGGAAGGGGGAACCAAGAGACCCAGTACTTC CASSSGTGRGNQETQYF
NA TRBJ2-4 NA TRBV3-1/TRBV3-2 TGTGCCAGCAGCCAAGGGGCCGGCATTCAGTACTTC CASSQGAGIQYF
NA TRBJ1-1 NA TRBV10-2 TGCGCCAGCAGTAAAGAGGTAGAGGGAGCTTTCTTT CASSKEVEGAFF
TRBD2 TRBJ2-4 NA TRBV13 TGTGCCAGCAGCCCGACTGGGGCTAGCGGGGTAGCCAAAAACATTCAGTACTTC CASSPTGASGVAKNIQYF
TRBD2 TRBJ2-1 NA TRBV2 TGTGCCAGCAGCAAGTCCTTCTTGGGGGGGGTAGGAAATGAGCAGTTCTTC CASSKSFLGGVGNEQFF
TRBD1 TRBJ2-1 NA TRBV7-8 TGTGCCACCGCGTTGGACAGGGTAAAGTTCTTC CATALDRVKFF